The sequence of this T cell receptor (beta chain) was determined in a study of T-cell reconstitution after alpha-beta-depleted transplantation in children. Whole-study results and caveats: It was reported that alpha-beta T cells came from several hundred expanded graft clones (about two months after transplant).

Per the germline V gene, CDR1 is MNHEY and CDR2 is SMNVEV (reference sequence). This CDR3 comprises 15 residues. The germline V and J ends were trimmed by 3 bases and 4 bases, with 15 bases remaining between them. For this clonotype: What it binds is unknown.

Unique molecular identifiers were used to barcode this TCRbeta library. TCRdb reanalysed the PCR reads using MiXCR and keeps one entry per CDR3 protein. The data contain 440,000 or so distinct CDR3 sequences, 43% of them singletons. The rearrangement joins TRBV27 to TRBJ1-1, with a possible D match to TRBD1 (5 bases). This sample comprised PBMCs, obtained before TCRalphabeta/CD19-depleted stem cell transplant. This receptor was taken from a girl between 2 and 10 years old with aplastic anemia, due to receive a stem cell transplant. The CDR3 is CASSFLGVGGTEAFF. The CDR3 DNA sequence: TGTGCCAGCAGTTTTCTCGGGGTGGGGGGCACTGAAGCTTTCTTT.